This record concerns one T cell receptor beta chain sequence. At one boundary the junction diverges from the germline segment, which might be a read error. The data originate from a study of tumor-infiltrating lymphocytes in primary liver carcinoma. The tissue used was unsorted bulk material of roughly 17-34 mg. RNA and DNA were co-extracted from it with the AllPrep DNA/RNA mini kit. cDNA specific to TCR beta was made from about 0.45 ug of total RNA, with a constant-region primer employed for priming. Amplification in three nested multiplex PCR rounds with slightly modified ARM-PCR gave rise to TCR beta libraries. The two initial PCR rounds, about 9 cycles each, used TRBV1-TRBV30 forward and C-beta reverse primers. MiXCR was run by TCRdb on the multiplex PCR reads, yielding one entry per CDR3 protein. Among about 50,000 distinct CDR3 sequences listed, approximately 80% were seen once. The CDR3 has 14 amino acids. Germline values: CDR1 SQVTM, CDR2 ANQGSEA.

The source is a man aged 40-50 years with primary liver carcinoma and hepatitis B virus infection. The specimen was liver tumor tissue from sampling region 5. Sample subset: tumor region T5, tumor centre. The V and J genes are TRBV29-1 and TRBJ1-2, with a tentative D call TRBD1 (6 bases). The CDR3 here is CSAHGIGGEYSYTF. The CDR3 nucleotides are TGCAGCGCCCACGGCATAGGGGGAGAGTATAGCTACACTTTC.